The present entry profiles one T cell receptor beta chain with its context. This sample is part of a study of blood T cell repertoires in COVID-19. CDR3 length equals 14 residues. Germline lookup yields CDR1 SGDLS and CDR2 YYNGEE. J was trimmed by 5 bases and V by 4 bases; bases with no gene match: 5. Per the original methods: Scientists estimated how many nucleated cells there were by amplifying reference gene primers. Measured with immunoSEQ multiplex PCR; TCRdb has only the in-frame clones, and not every one. V, J and clone size are those of that table, while D and trimming were read from the DNA. Found here are around 100,000 clones, around nine tenths of them singletons; the top ten hold approximately 5%.

The sequence derives from a human donor in a cohort sampled during active COVID-19. The specimen sequenced was peripheral blood. V gene TRBV9 combines with J gene TRBJ1-4; TRBD1 matches at 7 bases. The CDR3 is CASSTGVQNEKLFF. The CDR3, as DNA: TGTGCCAGCAGCACAGGGGTTCAGAATGAAAAACTGTTTTTT.